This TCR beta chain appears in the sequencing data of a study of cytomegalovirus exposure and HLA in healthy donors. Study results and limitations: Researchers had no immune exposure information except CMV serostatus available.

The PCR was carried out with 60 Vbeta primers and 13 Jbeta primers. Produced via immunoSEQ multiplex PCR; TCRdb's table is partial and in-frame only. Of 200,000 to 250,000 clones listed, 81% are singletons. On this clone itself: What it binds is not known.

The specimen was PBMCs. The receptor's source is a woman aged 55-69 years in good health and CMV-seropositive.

As DNA, the CDR3 is TGTGCCAGCGGATCGGACACTCCTAGCAATCAGCCCCAGCATTTT. It yields the protein CASGSDTPSNQPQHF. The chain carries TRBV2 and TRBJ1-5; D possibly corresponds to TRBD1 (5 bases). Germline assignment: CDR1 SNHLY and CDR2 FYNNEI. This CDR3 contains 15 residues. With 8 bases removed from V and 0 bases from J, the gap between germline ends came to 14 bases.